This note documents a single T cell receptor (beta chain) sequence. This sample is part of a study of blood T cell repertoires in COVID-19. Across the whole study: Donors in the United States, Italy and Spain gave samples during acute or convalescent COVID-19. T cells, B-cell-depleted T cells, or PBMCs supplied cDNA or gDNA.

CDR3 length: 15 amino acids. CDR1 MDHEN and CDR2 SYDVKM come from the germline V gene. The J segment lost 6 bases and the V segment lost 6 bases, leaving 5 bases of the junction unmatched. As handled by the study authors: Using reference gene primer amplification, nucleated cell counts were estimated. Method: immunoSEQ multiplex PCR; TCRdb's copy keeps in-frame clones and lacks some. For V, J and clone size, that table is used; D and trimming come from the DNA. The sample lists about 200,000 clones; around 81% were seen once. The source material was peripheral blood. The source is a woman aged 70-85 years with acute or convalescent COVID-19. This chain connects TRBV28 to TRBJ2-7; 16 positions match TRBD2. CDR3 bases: TGTGCCAGCAGCCCAGGGACTAGCGGGAGGGTCGAGCAGTACTTC. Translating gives CASSPGTSGRVEQYF.